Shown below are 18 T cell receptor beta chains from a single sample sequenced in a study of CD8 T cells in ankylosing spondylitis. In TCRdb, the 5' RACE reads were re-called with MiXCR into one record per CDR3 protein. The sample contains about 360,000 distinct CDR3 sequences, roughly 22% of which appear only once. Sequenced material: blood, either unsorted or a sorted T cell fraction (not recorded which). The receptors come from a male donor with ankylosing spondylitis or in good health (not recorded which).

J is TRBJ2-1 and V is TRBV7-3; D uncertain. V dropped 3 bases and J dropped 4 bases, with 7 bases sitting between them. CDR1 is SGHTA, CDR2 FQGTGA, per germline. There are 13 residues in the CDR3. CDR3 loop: CASSLEAYNEQFF. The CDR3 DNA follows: TGTGCCAGCAGCTTGGAAGCTTACAATGAGCAGTTCTTC.

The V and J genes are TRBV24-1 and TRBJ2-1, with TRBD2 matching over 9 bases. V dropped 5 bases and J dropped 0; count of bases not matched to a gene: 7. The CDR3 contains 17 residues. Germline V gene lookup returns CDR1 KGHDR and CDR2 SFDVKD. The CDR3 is CATSAGIAGVSYNEQFF. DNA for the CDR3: TGTGCCACCAGTGCGGGGATAGCGGGGGTCTCCTACAATGAGCAGTTCTTC.

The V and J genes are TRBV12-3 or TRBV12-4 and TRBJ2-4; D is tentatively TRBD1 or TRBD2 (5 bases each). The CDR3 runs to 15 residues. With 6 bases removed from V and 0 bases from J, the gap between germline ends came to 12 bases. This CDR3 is CASSRDVLAKNIQYF. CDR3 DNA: TGTGCCAGCAGCCGGGACGTACTAGCCAAAAACATTCAGTACTTC.

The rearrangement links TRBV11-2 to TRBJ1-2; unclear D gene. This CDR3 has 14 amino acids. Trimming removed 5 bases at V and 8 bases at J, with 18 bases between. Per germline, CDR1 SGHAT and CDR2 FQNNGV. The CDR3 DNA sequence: TGTGCCAGCAGCCCCCTAAGGGTTGTGGGGGGCTACACCTTC. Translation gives CASSPLRVVGGYTF.

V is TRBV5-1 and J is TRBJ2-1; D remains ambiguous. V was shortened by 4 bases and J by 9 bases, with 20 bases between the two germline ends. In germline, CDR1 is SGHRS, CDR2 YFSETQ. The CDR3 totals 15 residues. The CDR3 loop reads CASSPIGSARAEQFF. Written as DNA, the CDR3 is TGCGCCAGCAGCCCAATAGGTTCCGCCCGAGCTGAGCAGTTCTTC.

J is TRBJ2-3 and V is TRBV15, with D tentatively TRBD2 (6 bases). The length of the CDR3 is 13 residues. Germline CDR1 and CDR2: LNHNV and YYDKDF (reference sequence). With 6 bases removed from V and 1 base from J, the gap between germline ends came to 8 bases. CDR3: CATRTRGTDTQYF. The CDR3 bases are TGTGCCACCAGGACTAGAGGCACAGATACGCAGTATTTT.

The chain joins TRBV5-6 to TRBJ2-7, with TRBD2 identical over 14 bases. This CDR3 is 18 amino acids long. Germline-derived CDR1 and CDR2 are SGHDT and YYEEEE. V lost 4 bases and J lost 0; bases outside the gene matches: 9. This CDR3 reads CASSDPGTSGGYSYEQYF. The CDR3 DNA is TGTGCCAGCAGCGATCCCGGGACTAGCGGGGGCTACTCCTACGAGCAGTACTTC. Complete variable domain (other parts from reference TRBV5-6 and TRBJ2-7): DAGVTQSPTHLIKTRGQQVTLRCSPKSGHDTVSWYQQALGQGPQFIFQYYEEEERQRGNFPDRFSGHQFPNYSSELNVNALLLGDSALYLCASSDPGTSGGYSYEQYFGPGTRLTVT.

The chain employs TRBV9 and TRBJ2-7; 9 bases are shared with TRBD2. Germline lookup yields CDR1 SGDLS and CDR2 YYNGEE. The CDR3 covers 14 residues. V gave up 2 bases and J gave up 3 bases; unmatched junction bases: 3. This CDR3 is CASSVGGGDYEQYF. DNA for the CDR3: TGTGCCAGCAGCGTGGGCGGGGGGGACTACGAGCAGTACTTC.

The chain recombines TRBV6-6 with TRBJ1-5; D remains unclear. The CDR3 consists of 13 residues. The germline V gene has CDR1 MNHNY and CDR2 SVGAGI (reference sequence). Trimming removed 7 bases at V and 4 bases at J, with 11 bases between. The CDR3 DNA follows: TGTGCCAGCACCCATGGTAGAAATCAGCCCCAGCATTTT. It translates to CASTHGRNQPQHF.

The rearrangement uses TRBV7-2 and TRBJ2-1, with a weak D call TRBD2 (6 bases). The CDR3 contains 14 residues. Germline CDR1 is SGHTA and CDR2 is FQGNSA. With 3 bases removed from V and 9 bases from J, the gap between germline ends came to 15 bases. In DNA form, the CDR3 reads TGTGCCAGCAGCTTTGGAGGGCCATGGGGTGAGCAGTTCTTC. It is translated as CASSFGGPWGEQFF.

CDR3: CASSQVGDRGPEETQYF. The CDR3 coding sequence is TGTGCCAGCAGCCAAGTTGGAGACAGGGGGCCTGAGGAGACCCAGTACTTC. This chain uses TRBV3-1 with TRBJ2-5; 10 positions match TRBD1. Germline CDR1 reads LGHDT; CDR2 reads YNNKEL (reference sequence). The CDR3 consists of 17 residues. V shed 1 base and J 5 bases; nucleotides not matched to a gene: 10.

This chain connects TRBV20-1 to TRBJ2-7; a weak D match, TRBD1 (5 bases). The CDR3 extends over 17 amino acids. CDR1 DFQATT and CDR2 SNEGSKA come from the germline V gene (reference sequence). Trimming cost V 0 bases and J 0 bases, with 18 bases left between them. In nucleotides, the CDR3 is TGCAGTGCTAGAGATCGGTGGGGCCGCCCGACCTCCTACGAGCAGTACTTC. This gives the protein CSARDRWGRPTSYEQYF.

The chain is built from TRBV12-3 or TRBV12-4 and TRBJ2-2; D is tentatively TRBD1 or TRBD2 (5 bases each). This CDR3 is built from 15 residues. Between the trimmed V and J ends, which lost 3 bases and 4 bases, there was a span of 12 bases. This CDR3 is CASSFGAETTGELFF. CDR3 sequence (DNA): TGTGCCAGCAGTTTCGGGGCGGAGACCACCGGGGAGCTGTTTTTT.

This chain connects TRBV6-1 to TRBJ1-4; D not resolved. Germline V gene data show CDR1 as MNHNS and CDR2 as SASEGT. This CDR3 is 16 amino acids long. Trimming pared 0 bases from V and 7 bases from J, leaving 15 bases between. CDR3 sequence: CASSEARGSLIEKLFF. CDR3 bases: TGTGCCAGCAGTGAAGCGCGCGGCAGTTTGATTGAAAAACTGTTTTTT.

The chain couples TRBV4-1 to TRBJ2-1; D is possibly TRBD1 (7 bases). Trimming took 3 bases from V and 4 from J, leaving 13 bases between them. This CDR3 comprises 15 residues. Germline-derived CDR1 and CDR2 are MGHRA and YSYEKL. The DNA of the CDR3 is TGCGCCAGCAGCCAGTTGACAGGGAGGTACAATGAGCAGTTCTTC. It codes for CASSQLTGRYNEQFF.

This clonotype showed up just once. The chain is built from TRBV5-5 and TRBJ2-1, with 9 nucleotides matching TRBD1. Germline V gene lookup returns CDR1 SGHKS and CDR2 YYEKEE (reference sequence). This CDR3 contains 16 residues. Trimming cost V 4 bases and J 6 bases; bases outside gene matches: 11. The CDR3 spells CASSIQGARSPNEQFF. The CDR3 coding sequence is TGTGCCAGCAGCATACAGGGGGCGCGGTCCCCCAATGAGCAGTTCTTC. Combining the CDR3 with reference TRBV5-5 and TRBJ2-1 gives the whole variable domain DAGVTQSPTHLIKTRGQQVTLRCSPISGHKSVSWYQQVLGQGPQFIFQYYEKEERGRGNFPDRFSARQFPNYSSELNVNALLLGDSALYLCASSIQGARSPNEQFFGPGTRLTVL.

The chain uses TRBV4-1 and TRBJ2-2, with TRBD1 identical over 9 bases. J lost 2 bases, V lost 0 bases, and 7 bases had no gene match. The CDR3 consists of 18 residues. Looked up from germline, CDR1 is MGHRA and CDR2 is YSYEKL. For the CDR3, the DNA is TGCGCCAGCAGCCAAGATTTGGCACAGGGGGCCAACACCGGGGAGCTGTTTTTT. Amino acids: CASSQDLAQGANTGELFF.

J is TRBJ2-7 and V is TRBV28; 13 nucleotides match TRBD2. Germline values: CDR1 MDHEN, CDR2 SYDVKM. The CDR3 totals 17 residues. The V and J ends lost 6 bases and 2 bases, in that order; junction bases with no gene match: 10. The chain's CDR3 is CASRPPGLAGAPYEQYF. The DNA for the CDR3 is TGTGCCAGCAGACCGCCCGGACTAGCGGGGGCCCCCTACGAGCAGTACTTC.